Each of the 27 T cell receptor beta chains below was sequenced from the same sample in a study of shared clonotypes between healthy human individuals. The protocol was immunoSEQ multiplex PCR, while the TCRdb copy is restricted to in-frame clones and leaves out a portion. The sample records around 2.5 million clones, roughly 93% being singletons. Sequences were obtained from naive CD4+ T cells from PBMCs. Sample subset: CD45RA+ positively selected. These receptors were obtained from a young man in good health. Some clones in this sample may be carry-over from other donors' samples.

This rearrangement joins TRBV11-2 to TRBJ1-2, with D possibly being TRBD1 (5 bases). Germline-derived CDR1 and CDR2 are SGHAT and FQNNGV. Deletions cut 1 base from V and 8 bases from J, with 14 bases between. The CDR3 covers 14 residues. Here the CDR3 DNA reads TGTGCCAGCAGCTTAGCCGGGGACCGCGTCGGCTACACCTTC. This translates into CASSLAGDRVGYTF.

The rearrangement uses TRBV19 and TRBJ2-2; perhaps TRBD2 as D (5 bases). CDR1 is LNHDA, CDR2 SQIVND, per germline (reference sequence). V was pared by 5 bases and J by 0 bases, with 16 bases between. The CDR3 runs 17 residues. The CDR3 region has the DNA TGTGCCAGTAGTCGGAGTGCAGCGGAGACGAACACCGGGGAGCTGTTTTTT. This sequence encodes CASSRSAAETNTGELFF.

The chain carries TRBV7-9 and TRBJ1-4; the D is unclear. The CDR3 sequence is 13 residues long. Germline V gives CDR1 SEHNR, CDR2 FQNEAQ (reference sequence). Deletions cut 4 bases from V and 8 bases from J, with 11 bases between. CDR3 protein: CASSSKDGEKLFF. The CDR3 coding sequence is TGTGCCAGCAGCTCGAAGGACGGGGAAAAACTGTTTTTT.

The rearrangement links TRBV5-6 to TRBJ2-1; 9 nucleotides align to TRBD2. V shed 0 bases and J 6 bases; nucleotides not matched to a gene: 10. CDR1 and CDR2 (germline): SGHDT, YYEEEE. The CDR3 spans 17 residues. CDR3 nucleotides: TGTGCCAGCAGCTTGGTTGGGGCGGGAGGGGCAGGCAATGAGCAGTTCTTC. It specifies CASSLVGAGGAGNEQFF.

This sequence joins TRBV5-1 and TRBJ2-7, with 11 positions matching TRBD2. This CDR3 has 14 residues. In germline, CDR1 is SGHRS, CDR2 YFSETQ. Trimming at V came to 1 base and at J to 6 bases, leaving 3 bases not matched to a gene. The CDR3 sequence: CASSLLLAGAEQYF. CDR3 DNA: TGCGCCAGCAGCTTGTTACTAGCGGGAGCCGAGCAGTACTTC.

V is TRBV28 and J is TRBJ2-5; 8 nucleotides align to TRBD2. The CDR3 is 15 amino acids. CDR1 is MDHEN and CDR2 is SYDVKM in the germline V gene. The V segment lost 6 bases and the J segment 5 bases; nucleotides outside the gene matches: 11. CDR3: CASRPFGGVGETQYF. DNA for the CDR3: TGTGCCAGCAGGCCCTTCGGGGGGGTGGGCGAGACCCAGTACTTC.

V usage is TRBV18 and J usage is TRBJ2-5; TRBD2 matches at 7 bases. The CDR3 runs to 15 residues. In germline, CDR1 is KGHSH, CDR2 LQKENI. V shed 4 bases, J shed 1 base, and the junction held 6 bases outside the gene matches. In DNA, the CDR3 is TGTGCCAGCTCACACTCCTCGGGGGGCCAAGAGACCCAGTACTTC. It codes for CASSHSSGGQETQYF.

The V call is TRBV9, the J call TRBJ2-3; 9 bases line up with TRBD1. The trim removed 3 bases at V and 2 bases at J, leaving 10 bases unmatched. CDR3 size: 17 residues. The germline gives CDR1 SGDLS, CDR2 YYNGEE. CDR3 sequence: CASSAPPGQGITDTQYF. CDR3 coding DNA: TGTGCCAGCAGCGCTCCGCCGGGACAGGGAATCACAGATACGCAGTATTTT.

The chain couples TRBV2 to TRBJ1-5; D is ambiguous. The CDR3 sequence is 14 residues long. Germline loops: CDR1 SNHLY, CDR2 FYNNEI. V lost 0 bases and J lost 6, with 9 bases in between. DNA for the CDR3: TGTGCCAGCAGTGAAGCGCTCCCGCTTCAGCCCCAGCATTTT. Translating gives CASSEALPLQPQHF.

This clone is a singleton in its sample. CDR3 residues: CASKGGRLAPYGYTF. The CDR3 DNA sequence: TGTGCCTCCAAGGGGGGGCGACTGGCCCCCTATGGCTACACCTTC. The V and J genes are TRBV28 and TRBJ1-2; tentatively, D is TRBD1 (6 bases). The germline V gene encodes CDR1 MDHEN and CDR2 SYDVKM. The CDR3 loop spans 15 amino acids. Trimming pared 11 bases from V and 4 bases from J, leaving 23 bases between.

As for this clone: It is likely a read error, because the conserved phenylalanine at the end of the CDR3 is missing. It is unclear where the CDR3 begins or ends on the DNA, so no DNA is shown, and the CDR3 is as TCRdb lists it. V usage is TRBV21-1 and J usage is TRBJ2-4; no check of the table's D call, TRBD1, against the DNA was made. TRBV21-1 is designated a pseudogene. A total of 11 residues make up the CDR3, ends included. CDR3 residues: CATSRDNFFYV.

V and J are TRBV5-1 and TRBJ1-4; D might be TRBD1 (5 bases). Germline V gene data show CDR1 as SGHRS and CDR2 as YFSETQ. This CDR3 region has 14 residues. Between the trimmed V and J ends, which lost 4 bases and 5 bases, there was a span of 12 bases. The CDR3 coding sequence is TGCGCCAGCAGCGGGCCAGGGCTGAATGAAAAACTGTTTTTT. It is translated as CASSGPGLNEKLFF.

About this clone: The sample holds other DNA sequences that translate to the same CDR3. This chain links TRBV5-1 with TRBJ2-7; D may be TRBD2 (6 bases). The CDR3 is 15 amino acids. Germline assignment: CDR1 SGHRS and CDR2 YFSETQ. Trimming pared 2 bases from V and 0 bases from J, leaving 12 bases between. The CDR3 nucleotides are TGCGCCAGCAGCTTAGGAGGGTCGAGCTCCTACGAGCAGTACTTC. Translating gives CASSLGGSSSYEQYF.

The V gene is TRBV28, the J gene TRBJ1-4, with 7 bases fitting TRBD1. Germline values: CDR1 MDHEN, CDR2 SYDVKM. J gave up 7 bases and V 7 bases, and 9 bases lay outside the gene matches. CDR3 length: 14 amino acids. The CDR3 DNA reads as TGTGCCAGCACAGACAGGGTGCTAGGTGAAAAACTGTTTTTT. This sequence encodes CASTDRVLGEKLFF.

The chain recombines TRBV7-9 with TRBJ2-1, with 7 bases fitting TRBD1. V dropped 1 base and J dropped 16; count of bases not matched to a gene: 7. The CDR3 has 12 residues. Germline-derived CDR1 and CDR2 are SEHNR and FQNEAQ (reference sequence). The CDR3 loop is CASSLVGTEEFF. DNA of the CDR3: TGTGCCAGCAGCTTAGTCGGGACAGAGGAATTCTTC. The variable domain in full, completed from reference TRBV7-9 and TRBJ2-1, reads DTGVSQNPRHKITKRGQNVTFRCDPISEHNRLYWYRQTLGQGPEFLTYFQNEAQLEKSRLLSDRFSAERPKGSFSTLEIQRTEQGDSAMYLCASSLVGTEEFFGPGTRLTVL.

With respect to this clone: This same CDR3 is encoded by further DNA sequences in the sample. The rearrangement joins TRBV7-3 to TRBJ2-3; D may be TRBD2 (5 bases). Between the trimmed V and J ends, which lost 2 bases and 0 bases, there was a span of 6 bases. Looked up from germline, CDR1 is SGHTA and CDR2 is FQGTGA. CDR3 length: 14 amino acids. CDR3 DNA: TGTGCCAGCAGCTTACGGGGAAGCACAGATACGCAGTATTTT. Translation gives CASSLRGSTDTQYF. The variable domain in full, with the rest retrieved from reference TRBV7-3 and TRBJ2-3, is GAGVSQTPSNKVTEKGKYVELRCDPISGHTALYWYRQSLGQGPEFLIYFQGTGAADDSGLPNDRFFAVRPEGSVSTLKIQRTERGDSAVYLCASSLRGSTDTQYFGPGTRLTVL.

The chain couples TRBV5-5 to TRBJ2-7; D is unresolved. The germline V gene has CDR1 SGHKS and CDR2 YYEKEE (reference sequence). V was clipped by 3 bases and J by 6 bases, with 7 bases between them. The CDR3 totals 11 residues. DNA of the CDR3: TGTGCCAGCAGCTACGGGCTCGAGCAGTACTTC. It specifies CASSYGLEQYF.

This chain joins TRBV4-3 and TRBJ1-2, with D maybe TRBD1 (5 bases). The CDR3 has 15 residues. V lost 0 bases and J lost 4, with 12 bases in between. Germline V gene lookup returns CDR1 LGHNA and CDR2 YSLEER. CDR3: CASSQDPGRGYGYTF. As DNA, the CDR3 is TGCGCCAGCAGCCAAGACCCGGGGCGCGGCTATGGCTACACCTTC.

The J gene is TRBJ2-7, the V gene TRBV6-6; D is ambiguous. Germline loops: CDR1 MNHNY, CDR2 SVGAGI (reference sequence). The CDR3 is made up of 13 amino acids. Trimming stripped 0 bases from V and 3 bases from J, with 6 bases between. CDR3: CASSYSSDYEQYF. In DNA form, the CDR3 reads TGTGCCAGCAGTTACTCGTCAGACTACGAGCAGTACTTC.

The chain is built from TRBV11-3 and TRBJ2-1; 7 bases map to TRBD1. Germline loops: CDR1 SGHNT, CDR2 YENEEA. Losses at the gene ends were 6 bases for V and 9 bases for J; bases not matched to a gene: 14. The CDR3 length is 15 residues. The CDR3 DNA sequence: TGTGCCAGCAGTAGATCAGGGGGAGCTGAAGGTGAGCAGTTCTTC. This codes for CASSRSGGAEGEQFF.

CDR3 bases: TGTGCCATCAGCGCAGCCTACCAAGAGACCCAGTACTTC. Amino acid sequence: CAISAAYQETQYF. This chain uses TRBV10-3 with TRBJ2-5, with D hard to call. The germline V gene encodes CDR1 ENHRY and CDR2 SYGVKD. The CDR3 has 13 residues. Trimming took 6 bases from V and 0 from J, leaving 8 bases between them.

With regard to this clone: Other DNA sequences in this sample translate to the same CDR3. The rearrangement uses TRBV6-1 and TRBJ1-3; D call uncertain. The CDR3 covers 14 residues. V lost 2 bases, J lost 0 bases, and 5 bases lay in between. CDR1 MNHNS and CDR2 SASEGT come from the germline V gene. CDR3 residues: CASSERSSGNTIYF. CDR3 sequence (DNA): TGTGCCAGCAGTGAACGCAGCTCTGGAAACACCATATATTTT.

V and J are TRBV5-1 and TRBJ2-6, with 8 bases identical to TRBD1. The V gene's germline CDR1 is SGHRS and CDR2 YFSETQ. The length of the CDR3 is 20 residues. V trimming: 0 bases; J trimming: 0 bases; junction bases outside the gene matches: 11. The CDR3 loop reads CASSLGPGQANYSGANVLTF. In DNA, the CDR3 is TGCGCCAGCAGCTTGGGCCCGGGACAGGCAAACTACTCTGGGGCCAACGTCCTGACTTTC. Supplemented by reference TRBV5-1 and TRBJ2-6, the full variable domain reads KAGVTQTPRYLIKTRGQQVTLSCSPISGHRSVSWYQQTPGQGLQFLFEYFSETQRNKGNFPGRFSGRQFSNSRSEMNVSTLELGDSALYLCASSLGPGQANYSGANVLTFGAGSRLTVL.

The V gene is TRBV6-5, the J gene TRBJ1-1; D gene ambiguous. CDR1 and CDR2 from the germline V gene are MNHEY and SVGAGI. V shed 0 bases and J shed 1 base, with 12 bases lying between them. The CDR3 runs 16 residues. For the CDR3, the DNA is TGTGCCAGCAGTTACTCGCCCGCCAGATGGAACACTGAAGCTTTCTTT. It translates to CASSYSPARWNTEAFF.

This clone was observed once. The chain carries TRBV25-1 and TRBJ2-5; 8 bases line up with TRBD1. The germline V gene encodes CDR1 MGHDK and CDR2 SYGVNS. The CDR3 is 15 amino acids. With V trimmed by 2 bases and J by 0 bases, 2 bases remained unmatched. CDR3 sequence reads: CASSEGQGYQETQYF. CDR3 sequence (DNA): TGTGCCAGCAGTGAAGGACAGGGATACCAAGAGACCCAGTACTTC.

Comment on this clone: Other DNA variants within this sample encode the same CDR3. This chain joins TRBV5-1 and TRBJ2-3, with 10 bases identical to TRBD1. V shed 3 bases, J shed 6 bases, and the junction held 7 bases outside the gene matches. The CDR3 contains 15 residues. Germline CDR1 reads SGHRS; CDR2 reads YFSETQ. CDR3 DNA: TGCGCCAGCAGCTCTGTCCCGGGACAGGGGGATACGCAGTATTTT. This translates into CASSSVPGQGDTQYF.

The chain couples TRBV10-3 to TRBJ2-3, with TRBD2 matching 9 bases. The CDR3 has 13 amino acids. Germline values: CDR1 ENHRY, CDR2 SYGVKD. CDR3 residues: CAIAGVNEDTQYF. The CDR3 bases are TGTGCTATAGCGGGAGTCAATGAAGATACGCAGTATTTT.